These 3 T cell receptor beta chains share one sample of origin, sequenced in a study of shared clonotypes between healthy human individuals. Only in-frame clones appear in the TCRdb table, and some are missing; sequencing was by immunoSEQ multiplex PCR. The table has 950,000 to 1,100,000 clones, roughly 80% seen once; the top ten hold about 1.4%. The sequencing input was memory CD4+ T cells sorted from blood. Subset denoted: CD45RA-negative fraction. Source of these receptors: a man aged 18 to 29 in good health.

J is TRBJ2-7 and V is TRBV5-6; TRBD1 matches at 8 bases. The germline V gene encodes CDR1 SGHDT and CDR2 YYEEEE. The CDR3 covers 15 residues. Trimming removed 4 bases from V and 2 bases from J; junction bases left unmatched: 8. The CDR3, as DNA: TGTGCCAGCAGCGAACCGGACAGGGCCGCCTACGAGCAGTACTTC. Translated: CASSEPDRAAYEQYF.

CDR3 DNA: TGTGCCAGCAGTCTGGGGACAGGGGCCCTAGAGACCCAGTACTTC. Amino acid sequence: CASSLGTGALETQYF. The rearrangement uses TRBV28 and TRBJ2-5; 10 nucleotides align to TRBD1. The trim removed 5 bases at V and 4 bases at J, leaving 7 bases unmatched. Germline V gives CDR1 MDHEN, CDR2 SYDVKM. This CDR3 is built from 15 residues.

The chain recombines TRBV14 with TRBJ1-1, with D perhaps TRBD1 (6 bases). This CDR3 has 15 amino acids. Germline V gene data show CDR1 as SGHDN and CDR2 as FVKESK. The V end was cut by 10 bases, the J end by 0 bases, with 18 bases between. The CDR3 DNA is TGTGCCACATCCAAAGGGGGGGGTCTGAACACTGAAGCTTTCTTT. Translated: CATSKGGGLNTEAFF.